This T cell receptor beta chain was identified in a study of cytomegalovirus exposure and HLA in healthy donors. Study-wide results and caveats: Within the 120 or so validation repertoires, first-cohort TCR clusters tended to co-occur, according to a later analysis. Rarity marked most TCR sequences, yet some public TCRs occurred in many donors.

On this clone itself: Its matching antigen is unknown.

Germline V CDR1 and CDR2: SGHTA, FQGTGA. Deletions cut 4 bases from V and 0 bases from J, with 6 bases between. CDR3 size: 13 residues. Clones were sequenced by immunoSEQ multiplex PCR, and TCRdb holds only the in-frame ones, with some missing. The sample includes approximately 110,000 clones, 85% to 90% of them seen just once. The material sequenced was PBMCs. The receptor comes from a woman under 30 in good health and CMV-seropositive. This rearrangement joins TRBV7-3 to TRBJ1-1; D is unclear. In DNA, the CDR3 is TGTGCCAGCAGCTCTGACATGAACACTGAAGCTTTCTTT. Translating it yields CASSSDMNTEAFF.